These T cell receptor beta chains were read from a single sample in a study of blood T cell repertoires in COVID-19. Libraries were prepared by immunoSEQ multiplex PCR; TCRdb keeps only in-frame clonotypes and omits some of them. The repertoire consists of about 250,000 clones, with approximately 90% occurring once and the leading ten covering more than 1.5%. Specimen: PBMCs or T cells enriched from blood (not recorded which). The receptor source for this set is a man aged 35 to 55 who had recovered from COVID-19. The conserved cysteine and the conserved F or W are not part of the CDR3 here. Fields, in order: V gene, D gene, clone size, CDR3 protein. D genes are given only for firm matches. Where a row states a size, it is once, few, many or the class of an expanded clone; other rows omit it.

>TRBV6-5|TRBD1|NA
ASSAGQANTEAF
>TRBV5-4|NA|NA
ASSRGGYTDTQY
>TRBV19|TRBD2|NA
ASSIGLAGGTDTQY
>TRBV6-2/TRBV6-3|TRBD1|NA
ASSSPGQGVYTEAF
>TRBV7-3|NA|NA
ASSLFDSVSTGELF
>TRBV7-6|NA|NA
ASSLLTDKETQY
>TRBV7-2|NA|NA
ASSLDPAPTTDTQY
>TRBV2|NA|NA
ASSEQGGDYGYT
>TRBV29-1|NA|NA
SVPTIFGSLYGYT
>TRBV5-4|TRBD1|NA
ASSLDRGLNSPLH
>TRBV11-3|TRBD2|NA
ASSLSGTSPYNEQF
>TRBV11-3|NA|once
ASSGSGVTEAF